A selection of T cell receptor beta chains follows, all from one sample in a study of beta chain features in type 1 diabetes. TCRdb's copy holds only in-frame clones and misses some; the assay was immunoSEQ multiplex PCR. Here the sample spans 130,000 or so clones, approximately 10% being singletons. Input material: central memory CD4+ T cells from blood. The origin of the receptors is a man aged 25-45 years with type 1 diabetes. Both conserved end residues are part of each CDR3. Each record gives: clone size, J gene, D gene, V gene, CDR3 DNA, CDR3 protein. A D gene is named only where the DNA matches it firmly. Size tells how often a clone was seen (once, few, many) or the class of an expanded clone, and some rows leave it out.

>few|TRBJ2-1|TRBD1|TRBV28
TGTGCCAGCAGGTCCACGACAGGGGACTCCTACAATGAGCAGTTCTTC
CASRSTTGDSYNEQFF
>few|TRBJ1-6|TRBD1|TRBV19
TGTGCCAGCCGGACAGGGAATTCGCCCCTCCACTTT
CASRTGNSPLHF
>few|TRBJ1-1|NA|TRBV7-9
TGTGCCAGCAGCCCTCTACAGGGTAACACTGAAGCTTTCTTT
CASSPLQGNTEAFF
>few|TRBJ2-1|TRBD2|TRBV19
TGTGCCAGTAGTGGGGGACTAGCGGGGCAATCCTCATACAATGAGCAGTTCTTC
CASSGGLAGQSSYNEQFF
>few|TRBJ1-2|TRBD1|TRBV6-5
TGTGCCAGCGCGGACAGGCCGGACTATGGCTACACCTTC
CASADRPDYGYTF
>NA|TRBJ1-6|TRBD1|TRBV18
TGTGCCAGCTCCCCCACTACAGGGGGCGGGTCACCCCTCCACTTT
CASSPTTGGGSPLHF
>few|TRBJ2-5|NA|TRBV5-6
TGTGCCAGCAGCTTGTCTCTGGGCCGTCAAGAGACCCAGTACTTC
CASSLSLGRQETQYF
>NA|TRBJ2-2|NA|TRBV6-6
TGTGCCAGCAGTTCCGGGACAAAATTGCCCGGGGAGCTGTTTTTT
CASSSGTKLPGELFF
>NA|TRBJ1-1|TRBD1|TRBV5-1
TGCGCCAGCAGCCCCGAGGACAGGGGGCCCACTGAAGCTTTCTTT
CASSPEDRGPTEAFF
>NA|TRBJ2-1|TRBD2|TRBV5-1
TGCGCCAGCAGCACCGGGACTACCTCCTACAATGAGCAGTTCTTC
CASSTGTTSYNEQFF
>NA|TRBJ2-1|NA|TRBV7-9
TGTGCCAGCAGCTTAGATTTAGCATTCTACAATGAGCAGTTCTTC
CASSLDLAFYNEQFF
>few|TRBJ2-6|NA|TRBV12-5
TGTGCTAGTGGTCCTCCAGGGTTGGGGGCCAACGTCCTGACTTTC
CASGPPGLGANVLTF
>NA|TRBJ1-4|NA|TRBV7-8
TGTGCCAGCAGCATCCCAGCCGGAGGACTGTTTTTT
CASSIPAGGLFF
>few|TRBJ2-5|NA|TRBV7-3
TGTGCCAGCAGCTTAACTGACAGTCAGAGAGAGACCCAGTACTTC
CASSLTDSQRETQYF
>NA|TRBJ2-3|TRBD2|TRBV11-2
TGTGCCAGCAGCGTCGGGGGGGCCTCTGGCACAGATACGCAGTATTTT
CASSVGGASGTDTQYF
>few|TRBJ1-2|NA|TRBV19
TGTGCCAGCACGGAGGGGTATAGCTATGGCTACACCTTC
CASTEGYSYGYTF
>few|TRBJ1-6|TRBD1|TRBV18
TGTGCCAGCTCACCAACAAATCCGACAGGGGCTTCCTATAATTCACCCCTCCACTTT
CASSPTNPTGASYNSPLHF
>few|TRBJ1-1|TRBD1|TRBV29-1
TGCAGCGTTGACCGGACAGGGGTGAACACTGAAGCTTTCTTT
CSVDRTGVNTEAFF
>NA|TRBJ2-7|TRBD1|TRBV30
TGTGCCCAGAAGGGGGCGAACTACGAGCAGTACTTC
CAQKGANYEQYF
>few|TRBJ1-5|NA|TRBV18
TGTGCCAGCTCACCCCGGGGGGCGCTGGACAATCAGCCCCAGCATTTT
CASSPRGALDNQPQHF
>NA|TRBJ1-6|TRBD1|TRBV9
TGTGCCAGCAGCGTAGCTGCACAGGGGCGAGGATCCCTCCACTTT
CASSVAAQGRGSLHF
>many|TRBJ2-7|TRBD1|TRBV4-2
TGTGCCAGCAGCCAAGAACAGGGGGCGAACGAGCAGTACTTC
CASSQEQGANEQYF
>NA|TRBJ2-5|TRBD2|TRBV7-2
TGTGCCAGCAGTCCGGGACTAGATTTGGAGACCCAGTACTTC
CASSPGLDLETQYF
>few|TRBJ2-1|TRBD2|TRBV12-5
TGTGCTAGTGGTCCCCCCGTGGCGGGGGGCTACAATGAGCAGTTCTTC
CASGPPVAGGYNEQFF
>NA|TRBJ2-3|TRBD2|TRBV6-6
TGTGCCAGCAGCTTGGGACTAGCGGGGAAAACGCAGTATTTT
CASSLGLAGKTQYF
>few|TRBJ1-6|NA|TRBV6-1
TGTGCCAGCAGGACGGCGACAGATAATAATTCACCCCTCCACTTT
CASRTATDNNSPLHF
>few|TRBJ2-7|NA|TRBV9
TGTGCCAGCAGCGATAACTACGAGCAGTACTTC
CASSDNYEQYF
>few|TRBJ1-4|TRBD1|TRBV5-1
TGCGCCAGCAGCTTGGAGGGACAGGGTTATGAAAAACTGTTTTTT
CASSLEGQGYEKLFF
>few|TRBJ2-5|NA|TRBV27
TGTGCCAGCAGTTTATTCGGGTCGAGGGCAGAGACCCAGTACTTC
CASSLFGSRAETQYF